These 23 T cell receptor beta chains share one sample of origin, sequenced in a study of cytomegalovirus exposure and HLA in healthy donors. Sequencing used immunoSEQ multiplex PCR; TCRdb keeps in-frame clones, though not all of them. The sample lists roughly 200,000 clones; roughly 86% were seen once. Sequences were obtained from PBMCs. The receptors were sampled from a man aged 25-45 years in good health and CMV-seropositive.

This clone was recorded once. This chain joins TRBV6-4 and TRBJ2-3; 14 positions match TRBD2. This CDR3 has 15 residues. V lost 4 bases, J lost 4 bases, and 1 base stayed unmatched. Germline values: CDR1 MRHNA, CDR2 SNTAGT. CDR3 in amino acids: CASSGTSGRSDTQYF. The CDR3 region has the DNA TGTGCCAGCAGTGGGACTAGCGGGAGGTCAGATACGCAGTATTTT.

This clone was seen only a few times. The rearrangement uses TRBV9 and TRBJ1-2; weak D call: TRBD1 (6 bases). V was pared by 4 bases and J by 2 bases, with 12 bases between. CDR1 is SGDLS and CDR2 is YYNGEE in the germline V gene. This CDR3 region has 14 residues. The CDR3 reads CASSFRTENYGYTF. Written as DNA, the CDR3 is TGTGCCAGCAGCTTTCGGACAGAAAACTATGGCTACACCTTC.

The chain recombines TRBV27 with TRBJ2-7; D possibly uses TRBD1 or TRBD2 (5 bases each). The CDR3 is made up of 14 amino acids. Germline assignment: CDR1 MNHEY and CDR2 SMNVEV (reference sequence). V lost 6 bases and J lost 2, with 14 bases in between. The CDR3: CASRARDGAYEQYF. For the CDR3, the DNA is TGTGCCAGCAGGGCCCGGGACGGGGCCTACGAGCAGTACTTC.

This clone was picked up one time. DNA for the CDR3: TGCAGCGACCGGGACAGCCAAGAGACCCAGTACTTC. Residues: CSDRDSQETQYF. This chain connects TRBV29-1 to TRBJ2-5, with TRBD1 identical over 7 bases. The V gene's germline CDR1 is SQVTM and CDR2 ANQGSEA. V was pared by 7 bases and J by 1 base, with 3 bases of the junction left unmatched. This CDR3 has 12 residues.

The gene calls are TRBV2 and TRBJ1-2, with D unresolved. The CDR3 runs 13 residues. CDR1 and CDR2 from the germline V gene are SNHLY and FYNNEI. Trimming took off 8 bases at V and 0 bases at J, with 10 bases between the two ends. The CDR3 nucleotides are TGTGCCAGCTCTGGAAGGGCTAACTATGGCTACACCTTC. Amino acid sequence: CASSGRANYGYTF.

This clone was detected once. The chain combines TRBV29-1 with TRBJ1-1, with a possible D match to TRBD1 (5 bases). This CDR3 is 12 amino acids long. Germline values: CDR1 SQVTM, CDR2 ANQGSEA. Trimming removed 1 base at V and 7 bases at J, with 10 bases between. The CDR3 DNA reads as TGCAGCGTTGAAGGCAGGGAGGTTGAAGCTTTCTTT. Protein sequence: CSVEGREVEAFF. Based on the CDR3 plus reference TRBV29-1 and TRBJ1-1, the full variable domain is SAVISQKPSRDICQRGTSLTIQCQVDSQVTMMFWYRQQPGQSLTLIATANQGSEATYESGFVIDKFPISRPNLTFSTLTVSNMSPEDSSIYLCSVEGREVEAFFGQGTRLTVV.

Only a few counts were recorded for this clone. V gene TRBV28 combines with J gene TRBJ1-2, with a tentative D call TRBD1 (6 bases). In germline, CDR1 is MDHEN, CDR2 SYDVKM. V lost 5 bases and J 8 bases, leaving 15 bases between the germline ends. The CDR3 is made up of 13 amino acids. In nucleotides, the CDR3 is TGTGCCAGCAGTCCCCCAGGGGTCGGGGGCTACACCTTC. It specifies CASSPPGVGGYTF.

This chain joins TRBV18 and TRBJ2-1, with D uncertain. CDR3 size: 15 residues. CDR1 is KGHSH, CDR2 LQKENI, per germline. The V gene lost 2 bases and the J gene lost 4 bases, with 12 bases spanning the gap. The CDR3 DNA is TGTGCCAGCTCACCAATTGGCTCGCTTTACAATGAGCAGTTCTTC. Translation gives CASSPIGSLYNEQFF. Full variable domain (outside the CDR3, taken from reference TRBV18 and TRBJ2-1): NAGVMQNPRHLVRRRGQEARLRCSPMKGHSHVYWYRQLPEEGLKFMVYLQKENIIDESGMPKERFSAEFPKEGPSILRIQQVVRGDSAAYFCASSPIGSLYNEQFFGPGTRLTVL.

The chain is built from TRBV19 and TRBJ2-5; the D gene could be TRBD1 or TRBD2 (5 bases each). V was pared by 5 bases and J by 2 bases, with 15 bases between. CDR1 LNHDA and CDR2 SQIVND come from the germline V gene (reference sequence). This CDR3 spans 15 amino acids. The DNA for the CDR3 is TGTGCCAGTAGTCCCCCCGGGACCAGACAAGAGACCCAGTACTTC. Translating gives CASSPPGTRQETQYF.

The chain combines TRBV27 with TRBJ1-2; D might be TRBD1 (5 bases). Germline V gives CDR1 MNHEY, CDR2 SMNVEV (reference sequence). Trimming pared 8 bases from V and 8 bases from J, leaving 15 bases between. This CDR3 spans 12 amino acids. The CDR3: CASPGARRGYTF. CDR3 coding DNA: TGTGCCAGCCCCGGGGCCCGGCGGGGCTACACCTTC.

This chain joins TRBV11-2 and TRBJ2-7; perhaps TRBD2 as D (7 bases). Germline V gene data show CDR1 as SGHAT and CDR2 as FQNNGV. With 7 bases removed from V and 5 bases from J, the gap between germline ends came to 15 bases. The CDR3 totals 13 residues. The CDR3 region is CASTRGGGHEQYF. In nucleotides, the CDR3 is TGTGCCAGCACCCGAGGGGGGGGACACGAGCAGTACTTC. Drawing the rest from reference TRBV11-2 and TRBJ2-7, the complete variable domain is EAGVAQSPRYKIIEKRQSVAFWCNPISGHATLYWYQQILGQGPKLLIQFQNNGVVDDSQLPKDRFSAERLKGVDSTLKIQPAKLEDSAVYLCASTRGGGHEQYFGPGTRLTVT.

The table lists this clone with a few counts. This chain joins TRBV6-1 and TRBJ1-1; D possibly corresponds to TRBD1 (6 bases). The V and J ends lost 5 bases and 6 bases respectively, with 10 bases between them. CDR1 and CDR2 (germline): MNHNS, SASEGT. CDR3 length: 12 residues. The CDR3 region has the DNA TGTGCCAGCAGTACAGGGAGCGCTGAAGCTTTCTTT. Amino acid sequence: CASSTGSAEAFF.

The chain uses TRBV7-9 and TRBJ2-7, with D hard to call. Germline V gene lookup returns CDR1 SEHNR and CDR2 FQNEAQ (reference sequence). This CDR3 has 15 amino acids. The germline V and J ends were trimmed by 5 bases and 3 bases, with 17 bases remaining between them. The DNA for the CDR3 is TGTGCCAGCAGCCCCCTTGCCCCGCAGCACTACGAGCAGTACTTC. Translation gives CASSPLAPQHYEQYF.

This chain joins TRBV2 and TRBJ2-3, with D maybe TRBD2 (6 bases). Looked up from germline, CDR1 is SNHLY and CDR2 is FYNNEI. V was shortened by 8 bases and J by 0 bases, with 15 bases between the two germline ends. The length of the CDR3 is 15 residues. The chain's CDR3 is CASSVGGPSTDTQYF. The CDR3 coding sequence is TGTGCCAGCTCGGTCGGGGGACCTAGCACAGATACGCAGTATTTT. Full variable domain (missing parts from reference TRBV2 and TRBJ2-3): EPEVTQTPSHQVTQMGQEVILRCVPISNHLYFYWYRQILGQKVEFLVSFYNNEISEKSEIFDDQFSVERPDGSNFTLKIRSTKLEDSAMYFCASSVGGPSTDTQYFGPGTRLTVL.

J is TRBJ2-1 and V is TRBV5-4, with 12 positions matching TRBD1. The V gene end was trimmed by 1 base and the J gene end by 5 bases; junction bases not matched to a gene: 4. CDR3 length: 16 amino acids. Germline values: CDR1 SGHNT, CDR2 YYREEE (reference sequence). The CDR3 region is CASSLPGQGANNEQFF. CDR3 nucleotide sequence: TGTGCCAGCAGCTTGCCGGGACAGGGGGCGAACAATGAGCAGTTCTTC.

V gene TRBV2 combines with J gene TRBJ1-1, with TRBD1 matching over 7 bases. Trimming cost V 7 bases and J 2 bases; bases outside gene matches: 4. Germline values: CDR1 SNHLY, CDR2 FYNNEI. CDR3 length equals 13 residues. CDR3 bases: TGTGCCAGCACCTACAGGGGAAACACTGAAGCTTTCTTT. It codes for CASTYRGNTEAFF.

CDR3 sequence (DNA): TGTGCCAGCAGCTTAATCCAGGGGGCTTACAATGAGCAGTTCTTC. Its translation: CASSLIQGAYNEQFF. The genes are TRBV11-2 and TRBJ2-1; 8 bases line up with TRBD1. There are 15 residues in the CDR3. The V gene's germline CDR1 is SGHAT and CDR2 FQNNGV. J lost 4 bases, V lost 2 bases, and 4 bases had no gene match. The full variable domain, its missing parts supplied by reference TRBV11-2 and TRBJ2-1, is EAGVAQSPRYKIIEKRQSVAFWCNPISGHATLYWYQQILGQGPKLLIQFQNNGVVDDSQLPKDRFSAERLKGVDSTLKIQPAKLEDSAVYLCASSLIQGAYNEQFFGPGTRLTVL.

The chain is built from TRBV29-1 and TRBJ2-3, with D possibly matching TRBD2 (6 bases). Trimming cost V 7 bases and J 1 base, with 18 bases left between them. Per the germline V gene, CDR1 is SQVTM and CDR2 is ANQGSEA. This CDR3 is built from 15 residues. The CDR3 loop is CSGQLGSGGTDTQYF. CDR3 DNA sequence: TGCAGCGGTCAACTAGGCTCGGGGGGCACAGATACGCAGTATTTT.

This clone was seen a single time. J is TRBJ2-1 and V is TRBV19; D may be TRBD2 (6 bases). CDR1 and CDR2 from the germline V gene are LNHDA and SQIVND (reference sequence). The CDR3 extends over 18 amino acids. V shed 5 bases and J shed 2 bases, with 22 bases lying between them. In DNA, the CDR3 is TGTGCCAGTAGTGGACCCTCGACAAGCGGGCAAACCTACAATGAGCAGTTCTTC. As protein: CASSGPSTSGQTYNEQFF.

The V and J genes are TRBV2 and TRBJ2-4; possible D gene TRBD2, 7 bases. There are 18 residues in the CDR3. Germline V CDR1 and CDR2: SNHLY, FYNNEI. Trimming pared 7 bases from V and 0 bases from J, leaving 22 bases between. In nucleotides, the CDR3 is TGTGCCAGCACCCAAAGGGAGGGGGGAATGATAGCCAAAAACATTCAGTACTTC. Translating it yields CASTQREGGMIAKNIQYF.

The CDR3 region is CASSRRTGGYEQYF. The CDR3 region has the DNA TGTGCCAGCAGTAGGAGGACAGGGGGCTACGAGCAGTACTTC. J is TRBJ2-7 and V is TRBV28; 10 positions match TRBD1. The CDR3 runs 14 residues. The J segment lost 3 bases and the V segment lost 5 bases, leaving 4 bases of the junction unmatched. CDR1 is MDHEN, CDR2 SYDVKM, per germline.

V usage is TRBV29-1 and J usage is TRBJ1-1; no reliable D call. Germline V gene data show CDR1 as SQVTM and CDR2 as ANQGSEA. The CDR3 has 10 residues. The V end was cut by 4 bases, the J end by 6 bases, with 6 bases between. The CDR3 spells CSVGPAEAFF. In DNA, the CDR3 is TGCAGCGTTGGCCCAGCTGAAGCTTTCTTT.

The chain employs TRBV6-1 and TRBJ2-5, with D unclear. V shed 4 bases and J shed 5 bases, with 14 bases lying between them. This CDR3 comprises 14 residues. The V gene's germline CDR1 is MNHNS and CDR2 SASEGT. The CDR3 loop reads CASSGGWGSETQYF. The CDR3 nucleotides are TGTGCCAGCAGTGGGGGTTGGGGAAGCGAGACCCAGTACTTC.